This passage covers 5 T cell receptor beta chains from one sample sequenced in a study of T-cell memory formation after mild COVID-19. Each CDR3 protein is one row after TCRdb ran MiXCR on the 5' RACE reads. The sample yields 240,000 or so distinct CDR3 sequences, approximately 9% seen once. The specimen was PBMCs or a T cell subset sorted from them (not recorded which). The receptor set was obtained from a man in his late teens or twenties who had mild COVID-19 (a few samples of this study predate the infection). Cell type and time point are not known.

V and J are TRBV7-2 and TRBJ1-5; TRBD1 agrees at 8 bases. V lost 2 bases, J lost 3 bases, and 6 bases stayed unmatched. Germline CDR1 reads SGHTA; CDR2 reads FQGNSA. The CDR3 has 16 residues. The CDR3 sequence: CASSLKQGAYNQPQHF. The CDR3 DNA is TGTGCCAGCAGCTTAAAGCAGGGGGCCTACAATCAGCCCCAGCATTTT.

This clonotype has more than one count but fewer than ten. This chain connects TRBV3-1 to TRBJ2-2; TRBD2 is a possible D gene (5 bases). V dropped 3 bases and J dropped 3 bases, with 5 bases sitting between them. The length of the CDR3 is 13 residues. Per germline, CDR1 LGHDT and CDR2 YNNKEL (reference sequence). The CDR3 loop reads CASSHGDTGELFF. CDR3 DNA sequence: TGTGCCAGCAGCCACGGGGACACCGGGGAGCTGTTTTTT.

This clonotype was counted a few times. This sequence joins TRBV5-1 and TRBJ2-5, with 10 bases lining up with TRBD2. Germline CDR1 is SGHRS and CDR2 is YFSETQ. The CDR3 covers 14 residues. J was trimmed by 8 bases and V by 4 bases; bases with no gene match: 8. CDR3 nucleotide sequence: TGCGCCAGCAGCCCCGGGACTAGCGTTGATACCCAGTACTTC. Encoded protein: CASSPGTSVDTQYF.

There are a few counts of this clonotype. This sequence joins TRBV25-1 and TRBJ2-6, with D unresolved. V dropped 8 bases and J dropped 0 bases, with 14 bases sitting between them. The CDR3 covers 16 residues. Germline V gives CDR1 MGHDK, CDR2 SYGVNS. CDR3 nucleotides: TGTGCCAGCCTCCCGACGGAAAGCTCTGGGGCCAACGTCCTGACTTTC. It codes for CASLPTESSGANVLTF.

This clonotype was seen ten or more times. The genes are TRBV7-2 and TRBJ2-5, with a possible D match to TRBD1 (5 bases). V was cut by 3 bases and J by 9 bases, with 14 bases left in between. Germline CDR1 and CDR2: SGHTA and FQGNSA. The CDR3 length is 13 residues. The CDR3 here is CASSLSAGKAQYF. CDR3 in DNA: TGTGCCAGCAGCTTGTCTGCAGGGAAGGCCCAGTACTTC.